Presented here are 3 T cell receptor beta chains from one specimen sequenced in a study of blood T cell repertoires in COVID-19. Generated by immunoSEQ multiplex PCR, the TCRdb table keeps only in-frame clones and is missing some. The table has about 160,000 clones, 83% seen once. Specimen: PBMCs or T cells enriched from blood (not recorded which). These receptors were taken from a woman aged 45-65 years in a cohort exposed to, infected with or recovered from COVID-19 (not recorded which).

The chain uses TRBV16 and TRBJ1-3; D gene ambiguous. V was trimmed by 3 bases and J by 2 bases, leaving 8 bases between them. The CDR3 consists of 14 residues. CDR1 is KGHSY, CDR2 FQNENV, per germline. This CDR3 is CASSQGVAGNTIYF. CDR3 in DNA: TGTGCCAGCAGCCAGGGAGTAGCTGGAAACACCATATATTTT.

The chain joins TRBV9 to TRBJ1-1; maybe TRBD1 (5 bases). V was cut by 0 bases and J by 0 bases, with 9 bases left in between. This CDR3 spans 15 amino acids. The germline V gene has CDR1 SGDLS and CDR2 YYNGEE. In nucleotides, the CDR3 is TGTGCCAGCAGCGTAGTCGCAGGGCTGAACACTGAAGCTTTCTTT. Its protein is CASSVVAGLNTEAFF.

The CDR3 is CASSLVLGGSSEQYF. In nucleotides, the CDR3 is TGTGCCAGCAGCTTAGTTCTTGGAGGGAGCTCCGAGCAGTACTTC. This sequence joins TRBV11-2 and TRBJ2-7, with D tentatively TRBD2 (6 bases). The germline V gene has CDR1 SGHAT and CDR2 FQNNGV. The CDR3 spans 15 residues. Deletions cut 1 base from V and 6 bases from J, with 16 bases between.